This passage covers 20 T cell receptor beta chains from one sample sequenced in a study of response to subunit inactivated influenza vaccine. TCRdb reprocessed the RT-PCR reads with MiXCR, giving one entry per CDR3 protein. The data contain around 480,000 distinct CDR3 sequences, 16% of them singletons. The specimen was CD4+ T cells sorted from PBMCs, collected 23 to 25 months after vaccination. The receptors originated from a man aged 50 to 69 who received an inactivated influenza vaccine.

The table lists this clonotype with a count of one. V usage is TRBV5-4 and J usage is TRBJ2-5; D may correspond to TRBD1 or TRBD2 (5 bases each). Germline lookup yields CDR1 SGHNT and CDR2 YYREEE (reference sequence). This CDR3 spans 14 amino acids. Trimming stripped 2 bases from V and 5 bases from J, with 13 bases between. In nucleotides, the CDR3 is TGTGCCAGCAGCTTCATTTCTCGGGGCGAGACCCAGTACTTC. Translating it yields CASSFISRGETQYF. The whole variable domain, remainder taken from reference TRBV5-4 and TRBJ2-5, is ETGVTQSPTHLIKTRGQQVTLRCSSQSGHNTVSWYQQALGQGPQFIFQYYREEENGRGNFPPRFSGLQFPNYSSELNVNALELDDSALYLCASSFISRGETQYFGPGTRLLVL.

Many counts were recorded for this clonotype. The J gene is TRBJ1-6, the V gene TRBV6-1; 8 nucleotides match TRBD1. This CDR3 is built from 15 residues. V gave up 6 bases and J gave up 6 bases; unmatched junction bases: 7. From germline, CDR1 is MNHNS and CDR2 SASEGT. CDR3 amino acids: CASREQGGVNSPLHF. In DNA form, the CDR3 reads TGTGCCAGCAGGGAACAGGGGGGAGTTAATTCACCCCTCCACTTT.

V gene TRBV4-2 combines with J gene TRBJ2-3; D perhaps matches TRBD2 (6 bases). Germline-derived CDR1 and CDR2 are LGHNA and YNFKEQ. CDR3 length equals 16 residues. V lost 1 base, J lost 0 bases, and 11 bases lay in between. The CDR3 region has the DNA TGTGCCAGCAGCCAAGTACTAGCATTTAGCACAGATACGCAGTATTTT. Encoded protein: CASSQVLAFSTDTQYF.

The chain couples TRBV20-1 to TRBJ1-5, with D uncertain. Trimming shortened V by 1 base and J by 4 bases, and 17 bases separated the two germline ends. The germline V gene encodes CDR1 DFQATT and CDR2 SNEGSKA (reference sequence). The CDR3 has 16 residues. Here the CDR3 reads CSARATPSGRNQPQHF. The CDR3 coding sequence is TGCAGTGCTAGAGCCACACCCAGCGGACGAAATCAGCCCCAGCATTTT.

The table lists this clonotype with a few counts. V is TRBV5-5 and J is TRBJ1-5; D is perhaps TRBD1 (6 bases). Germline values: CDR1 SGHKS, CDR2 YYEKEE (reference sequence). The CDR3 sequence is 15 residues long. The ends were cut back, 4 bases at V and 11 bases at J, with 22 bases in the middle. This CDR3 is CASSASGQFGGAQHF. The CDR3, as DNA: TGTGCCAGCAGCGCCTCCGGACAGTTCGGGGGAGCCCAGCATTTT.

The table lists this clonotype with a few counts. The chain joins TRBV20-1 to TRBJ1-4; D gene ambiguous. The length of the CDR3 is 13 residues. Trimming shortened V by 0 bases and J by 2 bases, and 4 bases separated the two germline ends. CDR1 is DFQATT and CDR2 is SNEGSKA in the germline V gene (reference sequence). The CDR3 bases are TGCAGTGCTAGAGATCCCACTAATGAAAAACTGTTTTTT. Translation: CSARDPTNEKLFF.

This clonotype was detected only a few times. The V gene is TRBV20-1, the J gene TRBJ1-1; D remains unclear. Trimming stripped 6 bases from V and 4 bases from J, with 18 bases between. Germline-derived CDR1 and CDR2 are DFQATT and SNEGSKA (reference sequence). This CDR3 has 14 residues. The CDR3 DNA reads as TGCAGTGCCGACTTGGGAGGTGCGGGCACTGAAGCTTTCTTT. This codes for CSADLGGAGTEAFF.

This clonotype was observed a handful of times. The V and J genes are TRBV7-2 and TRBJ1-5, with D possibly TRBD1 on 6 matching bases. Per the germline V gene, CDR1 is SGHTA and CDR2 is FQGNSA. V lost 5 bases and J lost 4, with 15 bases in between. This CDR3 is built from 15 residues. CDR3 bases: TGTGCCAGCAGCCAGGACAGACTGGGAAATCAGCCCCAGCATTTT. Translating it yields CASSQDRLGNQPQHF.

V usage is TRBV20-1 and J usage is TRBJ2-1; 10 bases fit TRBD2. Per the germline V gene, CDR1 is DFQATT and CDR2 is SNEGSKA (reference sequence). This CDR3 contains 15 residues. V dropped 0 bases and J dropped 6; count of bases not matched to a gene: 5. Here the CDR3 reads CSARDSGLASNEQFF. CDR3 sequence (DNA): TGCAGTGCTAGAGATTCGGGACTAGCGTCCAATGAGCAGTTCTTC.

The rearrangement uses TRBV4-2 and TRBJ1-1; D not resolved. Trimming took 4 bases from V and 5 from J, leaving 17 bases between them. The CDR3 is made up of 15 amino acids. Germline lookup yields CDR1 LGHNA and CDR2 YNFKEQ. In DNA, the CDR3 is TGTGCCAGCAGCCCCGTCGATTCTTCAGAGACTGAAGCTTTCTTT. Translating gives CASSPVDSSETEAFF.

V and J are TRBV20-1 and TRBJ2-6; unclear D gene. The CDR3 has 13 amino acids. The ends were cut back, 1 base at V and 3 bases at J, with 4 bases in the middle. Germline V gene data show CDR1 as DFQATT and CDR2 as SNEGSKA (reference sequence). CDR3 DNA sequence: TGCAGTGCTAGAGGGGTTGGGGCCAACGTCCTGACTTTC. As protein: CSARGVGANVLTF.

This clonotype has more than one count but fewer than ten. This chain connects TRBV6-2 or TRBV6-3 to TRBJ2-3; 9 bases align to TRBD2. Germline V gene sequence: CDR1 MNHEY, CDR2 SVGEGT. The CDR3 consists of 15 residues. With V trimmed by 6 bases and J by 4 bases, 8 bases remained unmatched. The CDR3 nucleotides read TGTGCCAGCAGCCTCGGGACTAGCTATGCAGATACGCAGTATTTT. It specifies CASSLGTSYADTQYF.

J is TRBJ2-5 and V is TRBV20-1; 9 nucleotides align to TRBD2. Germline V gives CDR1 DFQATT, CDR2 SNEGSKA (reference sequence). There are 14 residues in the CDR3. V lost 5 bases and J lost 2; bases outside the gene matches: 6. This CDR3 reads CSARSTSGQETQYF. CDR3 coding DNA: TGCAGTGCTCGCTCGACTAGCGGACAAGAGACCCAGTACTTC.

Here the CDR3 reads CSGGQETQYF. CDR3 nucleotide sequence: TGCAGCGGAGGGCAAGAGACCCAGTACTTC. The V and J genes are TRBV29-1 and TRBJ2-5, with D possibly being TRBD2 (5 bases). The V gene's germline CDR1 is SQVTM and CDR2 ANQGSEA. The CDR3 length is 10 residues. V was clipped by 7 bases and J by 2 bases, with 5 bases between them.

This chain connects TRBV5-4 to TRBJ2-3, with 13 bases lining up with TRBD2. The CDR3 contains 16 residues. Trimming took 3 bases from V and 2 from J; bases not matched to a gene: 3. The V gene's germline CDR1 is SGHNT and CDR2 YYREEE (reference sequence). The chain's CDR3 is CASSSGTSGNTDTQYF. In nucleotides, the CDR3 is TGTGCCAGCAGCTCCGGGACTAGCGGGAACACAGATACGCAGTATTTT.

This chain uses TRBV12-3 or TRBV12-4 with TRBJ2-6; D is perhaps TRBD2 (5 bases). Trimming cost V 6 bases and J 4 bases, with 13 bases left between them. CDR3 size: 15 residues. CDR3: CASSREGGGANVLTF. CDR3 DNA sequence: TGTGCCAGCAGCCGAGAGGGTGGCGGGGCCAACGTCCTGACTTTC.

The V and J genes are TRBV12-3 or TRBV12-4 and TRBJ2-3, with D unclear. This CDR3 comprises 13 residues. The V end was cut by 2 bases, the J end by 3 bases, with 6 bases between. CDR3 sequence reads: CASSLYRTDTQYF. DNA for the CDR3: TGTGCCAGCAGTTTATATCGGACAGATACGCAGTATTTT.

Ten or more counts support this clonotype. The chain carries TRBV7-8 and TRBJ2-4; D is unresolved. The CDR3 runs 16 residues. Germline CDR1 reads SGHVS; CDR2 reads FQNEAQ. The V and J ends lost 1 base and 0 bases respectively, with 10 bases between them. Here the CDR3 reads CASSLGGVLAKNIQYF. CDR3 bases: TGTGCCAGCAGCTTAGGTGGCGTGCTAGCCAAAAACATTCAGTACTTC.

This clonotype has a handful of counts. The chain is built from TRBV11-2 and TRBJ2-2; 12 bases map to TRBD2. Trimming took 2 bases from V and 0 from J; bases not matched to a gene: 4. CDR3 length: 18 amino acids. Germline CDR1 SGHAT, CDR2 FQNNGV. The CDR3: CASSLLASGRANTGELFF. The CDR3 nucleotides are TGTGCCAGCAGCTTACTAGCTAGCGGGAGGGCGAACACCGGGGAGCTGTTTTTT.

The rearrangement links TRBV6-1 to TRBJ1-2, with TRBD1 matching over 8 bases. Germline CDR1 MNHNS, CDR2 SASEGT. The CDR3 is 13 residues long. After removal of 5 bases from V and 5 bases from J, the junction contained 4 bases not matched to a gene. CDR3 sequence reads: CASSRQGWYGYTF. The CDR3 DNA reads TGTGCCAGCAGTAGACAGGGGTGGTATGGCTACACCTTC.